The entry below describes one TCR beta chain. Its specificity is unknown. The CDR3 sequence is 17 residues long. The germline V gene encodes CDR1 LNHDA and CDR2 SQIVND (reference sequence). The V gene lost 3 bases and the J gene lost 4 bases, with 16 bases spanning the gap. The entry originates in a study of OX40 agonist ivuxolimab in advanced cancers. About the research overall: The mean age was about 57 years, ranging from about 20 to 85, with roughly four fifths of participants male. About 42% of patients had received prior checkpoint inhibitor therapy. Partial responses were achieved by three patients, one with hepatocellular carcinoma and two with cutaneous melanoma.

General study findings and limits: In CD8+ T cells, expanded clones were on average more numerous than in CD4+.

The repertoire was sequenced with immunoSEQ multiplex PCR; TCRdb's copy has only in-frame clones and lacks some. The table lists approximately 61,000 clones, roughly 85% of them singletons. The material sequenced was CD4+ or CD8+ T cells sorted from blood, taken in a trial of the OX40 agonist ivuxolimab. The chain is built from TRBV19 and TRBJ2-6; possibly TRBD1 for D (5 bases). This TCR came from an adult with an advanced solid tumor such as melanoma, head and neck, liver or kidney cancer. CDR3 nucleotide sequence: TGTGCCAGTAGTATCCGAATCCCAGGGTCAGGGGCCAACGTCCTGACTTTC. This translates into CASSIRIPGSGANVLTF. Combining the CDR3 with reference TRBV19 and TRBJ2-6 gives the whole variable domain DGGITQSPKYLFRKEGQNVTLSCEQNLNHDAMYWYRQDPGQGLRLIYYSQIVNDFQKGDIAEGYSVSREKKESFPLTVTSAQKNPTAFYLCASSIRIPGSGANVLTFGAGSRLTVL.